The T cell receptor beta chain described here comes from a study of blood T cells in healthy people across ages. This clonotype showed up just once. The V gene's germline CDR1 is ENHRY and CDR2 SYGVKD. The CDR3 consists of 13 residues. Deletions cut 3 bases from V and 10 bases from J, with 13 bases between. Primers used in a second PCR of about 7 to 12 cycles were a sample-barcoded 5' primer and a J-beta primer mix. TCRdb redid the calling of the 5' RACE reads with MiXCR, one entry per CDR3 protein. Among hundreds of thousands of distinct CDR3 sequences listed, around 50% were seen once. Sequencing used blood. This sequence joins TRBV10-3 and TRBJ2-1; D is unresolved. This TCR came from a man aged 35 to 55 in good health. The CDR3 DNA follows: TGTGCCATCAGTGACCCCGACTGGGCCGAGCAGTTCTTC. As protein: CAISDPDWAEQFF.